This T cell receptor (beta chain) was sequenced in a study of T cell responses to AZD1222 COVID-19 vaccine. Findings of the study overall: Among the donors, most were white British and more were female, and clonal diversity was possibly underestimated.

In germline, CDR1 is LGHDT, CDR2 YNNKEL (reference sequence). The CDR3 extends over 14 amino acids. Between the trimmed V and J ends, which lost 2 bases and 2 bases, there was a span of 9 bases. With respect to this clone: The antigen is not known.

Sequenced by immunoSEQ multiplex PCR; TCRdb stores in-frame clones only, minus some. The sample holds roughly 200,000 clones, 88% seen once. Sample: peripheral blood, taken on day 0 of AZD1222 vaccination. V gene TRBV3-1 (or the pseudogene TRBV3-2) combines with J gene TRBJ1-2, with D unclear. This TCR was recovered from an adult in good health. The CDR3 DNA follows: TGTGCCAGCAGCCAAAGGTTGAGAAACTATGGCTACACCTTC. Its protein product is CASSQRLRNYGYTF.